Given below is one T cell receptor (beta chain) in context. PCR employed 60 Vbeta and 13 Jbeta primers. The repertoire was sequenced with immunoSEQ multiplex PCR; TCRdb's copy has only in-frame clones and lacks some. The sample lists around 200,000 clones, 77% occurring once. The record originates from a study of cytomegalovirus exposure and HLA in healthy donors. The overall study: The Caucasian-associated ancestry cluster held around 76% of approximately 400 genotyped donors.

Every donor was a healthy person donating bone marrow. Germline CDR1 and CDR2: MRHNA and SNTAGT. V lost 0 bases to trimming and J lost 8 bases, with 19 bases between them. There are 16 residues in the CDR3. The chain employs TRBV6-4 and TRBJ1-2, with D possibly being TRBD1 (6 bases). Sequencing was carried out using PBMCs. This sequence originates from a female donor in good health and CMV-seronegative. The CDR3 DNA is TGTGCCAGCAGTGACTCTTCGGCAGGGGTCACGCGGGGCTACACCTTC. Protein product: CASSDSSAGVTRGYTF.